A single sample gave rise to the 24 T cell receptor beta chains below, sequenced in a study of OX40 agonist ivuxolimab in advanced cancers. Method: immunoSEQ multiplex PCR; TCRdb's copy keeps in-frame clones and lacks some. Of more than 75,000 clones in the sample, around 84% were seen once. The specimen was CD4+ or CD8+ T cells sorted from blood, collected in a trial of the OX40 agonist ivuxolimab. The receptor source for this set is an adult with an advanced solid tumor such as melanoma, head and neck, liver or kidney cancer.

The rearrangement uses TRBV18 and TRBJ1-2; the match to TRBD1 covers 9 bases. Trimming took 3 bases from V and 11 from J; bases not matched to a gene: 7. This CDR3 is 13 amino acids long. Germline lookup yields CDR1 KGHSH and CDR2 LQKENI. The CDR3 nucleotides read TGTGCCAGCTCACCTCCGGGACAGGGATCTTACACCTTC. Its translation: CASSPPGQGSYTF.

V and J are TRBV5-6 and TRBJ2-3; 9 bases fit TRBD2. Germline assignment: CDR1 SGHDT and CDR2 YYEEEE. The CDR3 sequence is 15 residues long. V trimming: 4 bases; J trimming: 2 bases; junction bases outside the gene matches: 5. As DNA, the CDR3 is TGTGCCAGCAGCCTTAGCGGGGGATTCACAGATACGCAGTATTTT. Encoded protein: CASSLSGGFTDTQYF.

The genes are TRBV7-9 and TRBJ1-4; D possibly corresponds to TRBD1 (5 bases). V lost 8 bases to trimming and J lost 0 bases, with 7 bases between them. Germline CDR1 and CDR2: SEHNR and FQNEAQ (reference sequence). The CDR3 has 13 residues. The CDR3 sequence: CASGGATNEKLFF. For the CDR3, the DNA is TGTGCCAGCGGGGGGGCAACTAATGAAAAACTGTTTTTT. The complete variable domain, with remaining parts taken from reference TRBV7-9 and TRBJ1-4, reads DTGVSQNPRHKITKRGQNVTFRCDPISEHNRLYWYRQTLGQGPEFLTYFQNEAQLEKSRLLSDRFSAERPKGSFSTLEIQRTEQGDSAMYLCASGGATNEKLFFGSGTQLSVL.

The J gene is TRBJ1-2, the V gene TRBV4-1; no definite D call. Germline-derived CDR1 and CDR2 are MGHRA and YSYEKL. V was trimmed by 2 bases and J by 0 bases, leaving 7 bases between them. CDR3 length: 14 amino acids. CDR3 sequence reads: CASSQPPTNYGYTF. As DNA, the CDR3 is TGCGCCAGCAGCCAACCCCCTACTAACTATGGCTACACCTTC.

The chain recombines TRBV29-1 with TRBJ1-1; TRBD1 matches 12 bases. This CDR3 region has 13 residues. Germline values: CDR1 SQVTM, CDR2 ANQGSEA. The junction had 2 bases not matched to a gene; V was cut back by 4 bases and J by 5 bases. CDR3 sequence: CSVGGQGATEAFF. For the CDR3, the DNA is TGCAGCGTTGGGGGACAGGGGGCGACTGAAGCTTTCTTT.

The chain carries TRBV2 and TRBJ2-5; D call uncertain. Trimming removed 8 bases at V and 5 bases at J, with 12 bases between. The germline V gene has CDR1 SNHLY and CDR2 FYNNEI. The CDR3 loop spans 12 amino acids. The CDR3 DNA sequence: TGTGCCAGCGGGATGAATCGGGAGACCCAGTACTTC. Its protein is CASGMNRETQYF.

The chain joins TRBV20-1 to TRBJ2-5; D uncertain. Germline assignment: CDR1 DFQATT and CDR2 SNEGSKA (reference sequence). The ends were cut back, 1 base at V and 5 bases at J, with 5 bases in the middle. This CDR3 is built from 11 residues. CDR3 loop: CSARGWETQYF. CDR3 coding DNA: TGCAGTGCTAGAGGTTGGGAGACCCAGTACTTC.

The chain links TRBV5-6 to TRBJ1-1; no clear D. Trimming took off 3 bases at V and 8 bases at J, with 26 bases between the two ends. CDR3 length: 17 amino acids. Germline values: CDR1 SGHDT, CDR2 YYEEEE. The chain's CDR3 is CASSSTMLGSSGPEAFF. CDR3 nucleotide sequence: TGTGCCAGCAGCTCCACTATGCTTGGGTCGTCCGGGCCGGAAGCTTTCTTT.

This sequence joins TRBV5-8 and TRBJ2-7, with TRBD2 matching 9 bases. The CDR3 spans 15 residues. J gave up 3 bases and V 0 bases, and 4 bases lay outside the gene matches. The germline gives CDR1 SGHTS, CDR2 YDEGEE. The DNA of the CDR3 is TGTGCCAGCAGCTTGGGGACTAGCGTGATCTACGAGCAGTACTTC. It specifies CASSLGTSVIYEQYF.

This chain joins TRBV13 and TRBJ1-2, with D unresolved. This CDR3 is built from 17 residues. Trimming cost V 5 bases and J 7 bases, with 26 bases left between them. Germline loops: CDR1 PRHDT, CDR2 FYEKMQ (reference sequence). The CDR3 protein is CASSLPPDSNLGGGYTF. The CDR3 region has the DNA TGTGCCAGCAGCCTACCCCCTGACTCAAACCTGGGAGGTGGCTACACCTTC.

J is TRBJ1-4 and V is TRBV2; a possible D gene is TRBD1 (5 bases). Germline CDR1 is SNHLY and CDR2 is FYNNEI. V dropped 8 bases and J dropped 7 bases, with 11 bases sitting between them. The CDR3 is made up of 12 amino acids. The CDR3 here is CASGGFGEKLFF. The CDR3 nucleotides are TGTGCCAGCGGGGGATTTGGTGAAAAACTGTTTTTT.

The J gene is TRBJ2-7, the V gene TRBV7-2, with D possibly matching TRBD2 (6 bases). Germline V lookup: CDR1 SGHTA, CDR2 FQGNSA. The length of the CDR3 is 15 residues. The V gene lost 1 base and the J gene lost 0 bases, with 10 bases spanning the gap. CDR3 in DNA: TGTGCCAGCAGCTTAGAGGGAGGCCACTCCTACGAGCAGTACTTC. This gives the protein CASSLEGGHSYEQYF.

This sequence joins TRBV2 and TRBJ2-2; D call uncertain. The CDR3 runs 14 residues. CDR1 is SNHLY, CDR2 FYNNEI, per germline. The V gene lost 2 bases and the J gene lost 4 bases, with 8 bases spanning the gap. CDR3 coding DNA: TGTGCCAGCAGTGAAATGGGTTTCACCGGGGAGCTGTTTTTT. Protein: CASSEMGFTGELFF. The entire variable domain, with the rest obtained from reference TRBV2 and TRBJ2-2, is as follows: EPEVTQTPSHQVTQMGQEVILRCVPISNHLYFYWYRQILGQKVEFLVSFYNNEISEKSEIFDDQFSVERPDGSNFTLKIRSTKLEDSAMYFCASSEMGFTGELFFGEGSRLTVL.

The chain links TRBV28 to TRBJ2-7; D possibly corresponds to TRBD2 (6 bases). Germline assignment: CDR1 MDHEN and CDR2 SYDVKM. The CDR3 spans 11 residues. Between the trimmed V and J ends, which lost 8 bases and 11 bases, there was a span of 16 bases. The CDR3 protein is CASEGTLGEYF. In nucleotides, the CDR3 is TGTGCCAGCGAGGGGACTTTGGGGGAGTACTTC. The full variable domain, rest sourced from reference TRBV28 and TRBJ2-7, is DVKVTQSSRYLVKRTGEKVFLECVQDMDHENMFWYRQDPGLGLRLIYFSYDVKMKEKGDIPEGYSVSREKKERFSLILESASTNQTSMYLCASEGTLGEYFGPGTRLTVT.

The chain combines TRBV28 with TRBJ2-6; 7 bases fit TRBD1. V gave up 5 bases and J gave up 6 bases; unmatched junction bases: 16. The CDR3 totals 18 residues. CDR1 MDHEN and CDR2 SYDVKM come from the germline V gene. This chain's CDR3 is CASSALLGQSVEANVLTF. CDR3 sequence (DNA): TGTGCCAGCAGTGCCCTTCTGGGACAGTCGGTAGAGGCCAACGTCCTGACTTTC.

V is TRBV6-6 and J is TRBJ2-5; D remains ambiguous. Germline V gene lookup returns CDR1 MNHNY and CDR2 SVGAGI (reference sequence). Trimming removed 6 bases at V and 4 bases at J, with 12 bases between. The CDR3 runs 13 residues. CDR3 region: CASRKSLTETQYF. In DNA, the CDR3 is TGTGCCAGCAGAAAGTCCCTTACAGAGACCCAGTACTTC.

The J gene is TRBJ2-2, the V gene TRBV18; 8 bases match TRBD2. In germline, CDR1 is KGHSH, CDR2 LQKENI. Unmatched junction bases numbered 5, after V lost 8 bases and J lost 3 bases. This CDR3 is 14 amino acids long. CDR3 nucleotide sequence: TGTGCCAGCACCCGGACTAGCCACACCGGGGAGCTGTTTTTT. As protein: CASTRTSHTGELFF. The variable domain in full, completed from reference TRBV18 and TRBJ2-2, reads NAGVMQNPRHLVRRRGQEARLRCSPMKGHSHVYWYRQLPEEGLKFMVYLQKENIIDESGMPKERFSAEFPKEGPSILRIQQVVRGDSAAYFCASTRTSHTGELFFGEGSRLTVL.

The chain is built from TRBV4-1 and TRBJ2-7; TRBD2 aligns across 7 bases. Trimming removed 4 bases from V and 4 bases from J; junction bases left unmatched: 7. CDR3 length: 14 residues. The V gene's germline CDR1 is MGHRA and CDR2 YSYEKL. The CDR3 DNA is TGCGCCAGCAGCCTCACCACCGGGGGGTACGAGCAGTACGTC. As protein: CASSLTTGGYEQYV.

The rearrangement links TRBV5-6 to TRBJ2-1, with 9 bases matching TRBD1. V lost 4 bases, J lost 3 bases, and 2 bases stayed unmatched. Germline CDR1 reads SGHDT; CDR2 reads YYEEEE. This CDR3 is 14 amino acids long. CDR3 in amino acids: CASSRGQGYNEQFF. The CDR3 coding sequence is TGTGCCAGCAGCAGGGGACAGGGCTACAATGAGCAGTTCTTC.

Only one count was recorded for this clone. CDR3 sequence (DNA): TGTGCCAGCAGAAGAAAAGGACAGTCATTGTACGAGCAGTACGTC. Translated, it gives CASRRKGQSLYEQYV. The gene calls are TRBV6-1 and TRBJ2-7; D possibly corresponds to TRBD1 (6 bases). Germline V gene sequence: CDR1 MNHNS, CDR2 SASEGT. The ends were cut back, 6 bases at V and 4 bases at J, with 19 bases in the middle. The CDR3 has 15 amino acids.

This rearrangement joins TRBV5-1 to TRBJ1-5; D possibly corresponds to TRBD1 (6 bases). Between the trimmed V and J ends, which lost 1 base and 6 bases, there was a span of 14 bases. The CDR3 has 15 residues. CDR1 and CDR2 (germline): SGHRS, YFSETQ. The CDR3 nucleotides are TGCGCCAGCAGCTTGTCCACAGGGAGCTCTCAGCCCCAGCATTTT. As protein: CASSLSTGSSQPQHF.

The chain has TRBV29-1 and TRBJ2-7, with D tentatively TRBD1 (6 bases). This CDR3 spans 13 amino acids. V gave up 7 bases and J gave up 3 bases, with 16 bases separating them. In germline, CDR1 is SQVTM, CDR2 ANQGSEA. The CDR3 DNA reads TGCAGCGCCCTCGACAGGAACTTCTACGAGCAGTACTTC. It specifies CSALDRNFYEQYF.

The V call is TRBV25-1, the J call TRBJ1-4; no reliable D call. The germline gives CDR1 MGHDK, CDR2 SYGVNS. V was cut by 1 base and J by 5 bases, with 5 bases left in between. The CDR3 is 13 residues long. CDR3 in amino acids: CASSEFINEKLFF. The CDR3, as DNA: TGTGCCAGCAGTGAATTTATCAATGAAAAACTGTTTTTT.

The gene calls are TRBV25-1 and TRBJ2-7; 8 bases fit TRBD1. The CDR3 is 12 amino acids. Germline V CDR1 and CDR2: MGHDK, SYGVNS. The J segment lost 3 bases and the V segment lost 10 bases, leaving 5 bases of the junction unmatched. The DNA for the CDR3 is TGTGCCACCTTGACAGGGGTCTACGAGCAGTACTTC. Translated, it gives CATLTGVYEQYF.